The TCR beta chain under discussion was sequenced for a study of T cell clones after liver transplantation (dated by TCRdb to between 2018 and 2021). In the study overall: The samples were obtained from ITN030ST, a randomized trial that attempted immunosuppression withdrawal within 2 years after liver transplantation. Donor-reactive T cell clones were identified using TCRbeta sequencing after a pre-transplant mixed lymphocyte reaction and were then followed in post-transplant blood. Third party-reactive TCRbeta sequences from pre-transplant MLRs were also identified as an antigen-independent comparator for donor-reactive sequences. Of the eight recipients, three were HCV-positive, while the remaining recipients had been transplanted for non-autoimmune, non-viral indications. No induction therapy was given to the subjects, and standard immunosuppression was administered until randomization at 12-24 months post-transplant. To count as tolerant, a recipient had to stay completely off immunosuppression for at least one year without liver enzymes climbing beyond twice the upper limit of normal. Blood samples were collected pre-transplant, pre-randomization before withdrawal, and post-randomization after either full withdrawal or failed withdrawal. A cohort of 8 liver transplant recipients was studied, of whom 3 were classified as tolerant and 5 as non-tolerant. The paper as a whole reports these results and caveats: Since no allograft tissue specimens were available, donor-reactive T cells may have migrated into the graft instead of being deleted. When repertoire turnover was taken into account, detection of donor-reactive sequences was significantly reduced in 7 of 8 subjects for CD4 and in 8 of 8 subjects for CD8. Conclusions were preliminary, limited by small, heterogeneous patient numbers and non-standardized post-transplant time points. Low numbers of available donor cells limited the measurable donor-reactive repertoire in a couple of subjects. In 5 of 8 subjects, regardless of tolerance or HCV status, circulating donor-reactive CD4 TCRbeta sequences dropped significantly post-transplant. A greater decline was seen for donor-reactive sequences than for third party-reactive sequences, suggesting partial antigen-specific deletion unrelated to withdrawal success.

According to the germline V gene (reference sequence), CDR1 reads SEHNR and CDR2 reads FQNEAQ. Trimming takes 5 bases off V and 1 base off J; junction bases not matched to a gene: 9. From cysteine to phenylalanine, the CDR3 is 17 amino acids long. Just the 51-base CDR3 DNA is kept, in frame starting at base 1. This clone was found once. Its antigen target is currently unknown. Per-base quality was not reported, and no clone a single base away is much larger than it. Unstimulated PBMCs, after thawing, were stained for CD3, CD4 and CD8 and then FACS-sorted into CD3+CD4+ and CD3+CD8+ populations. All 8 studied subjects were randomized to withdrawal of immunosuppression. The Qiagen DNeasy Blood and Tissue Kit was used for genomic DNA isolation. Frozen genomic DNA underwent high-throughput TCRbeta CDR3 sequencing by immunoSEQ, including PCR amplification, mapping, bias correction and internal controls. The authors' pipeline ran thus. Only productive rearrangements were retained, and each unique TCRbeta sequence was defined by its CDR3 nucleotide sequence together with its V and J gene. For a sequence to be called donor-reactive, it needed a frequency of at least 0.01% and at least 5-fold expansion in CFSE-low cells compared with unstimulated pre-transplant cells. To ensure at least 90% detection power, minimum frequency thresholds were set for each subject based on that subject's lowest-template unstimulated sample. Jensen-Shannon divergence between the top 1000 TCRbeta sequences after and before transplant was used to measure repertoire turnover. Changes in detection of donor-reactive sequences were assessed with two-sided Fisher's exact tests. TCRdb provides this immuneACCESS table in a form limited to in-frame rearrangements. Some clones are lacking; in checked studies, under half of them reflect an unresolved V gene, and why the rest are absent is not known. Clone size and V and J calls were adopted from that table, with D and trimming inferred from the DNA. Across this sample there are fewer than 110,000 clones, with around four fifths seen only once. Of the sample, approximately 3% is held by the ten largest clones.

The V and J segments used are TRBV7-9 and TRBJ1-3; 9 bases in the junction line up with TRBD1. The sequenced sample was CD4+ T cells from blood, obtained around 4 years after liver transplant. The sequence was obtained from a human patient who received a liver transplant. After a transplant, some T cells may have been passed on by the graft donor. This receptor carries the CDR3 CASSRLRDRVSGNTIYF. The DNA sequence is as follows: TGTGCCAGCAGCAGACTCCGGGACAGGGTGTCTGGAAACACCATATATTTT.